This T cell receptor beta chain stems from a study of response to subunit inactivated influenza vaccine. Germline CDR1 is SGHDT and CDR2 is YYEEEE. The CDR3 runs to 15 residues. V lost 4 bases, J lost 10 bases, and 9 bases stayed unmatched. TCRdb ran MiXCR on the RT-PCR reads and lists one entry per CDR3 protein. This table has about 520,000 distinct CDR3 sequences, about 25% appearing once. This clonotype was obtained from a man aged 45-60 years who received an inactivated influenza vaccine. The sequences come from CD4+ T cells sorted from PBMCs, collected more than 4 days after vaccination. V usage is TRBV5-6 and J usage is TRBJ2-4, with TRBD1 identical over 12 bases. The CDR3 nucleotides read TGTGCCAGCAGCCTCCGGGACAGGGGGCTAGGGATTCAGTACTTC. Its translation is CASSLRDRGLGIQYF.